Presented here are 21 T cell receptor beta chains from one specimen sequenced in a study of shared clonotypes between healthy human individuals. Profiled with immunoSEQ multiplex PCR; TCRdb holds only in-frame clones, not every one. In the table there are 600,000 to 750,000 clones, about two thirds of which are singletons. The sequenced sample consisted of memory CD4+ T cells sorted from blood. The sample's subset: CD45RA-negative fraction. Receptors were obtained from a woman aged 25 to 39 in good health.

The chain couples TRBV5-1 to TRBJ2-1; 9 bases map to TRBD2. With V trimmed by 3 bases and J by 8 bases, 12 bases remained unmatched. CDR1 is SGHRS and CDR2 is YFSETQ in the germline V gene. The CDR3 loop spans 16 amino acids. CDR3 in amino acids: CASSSGGTSSIYEQFF. The CDR3 DNA sequence: TGCGCCAGCAGCTCCGGGGGGACTAGCAGTATCTATGAGCAGTTCTTC.

The CDR3 nucleotides are TGCAGCGCGGAGGGACAGTCTAATGAAAAACTGTTTTTT. Amino acid sequence: CSAEGQSNEKLFF. The J gene is TRBJ1-4, the V gene TRBV29-1; 7 bases are shared with TRBD1. Per germline, CDR1 SQVTM and CDR2 ANQGSEA. The CDR3 contains 13 residues. J gave up 3 bases and V 7 bases, and 5 bases lay outside the gene matches.

This chain connects TRBV5-1 to TRBJ1-1; D gene unclear. The CDR3 sequence is 11 residues long. In germline, CDR1 is SGHRS, CDR2 YFSETQ. The ends were cut back, 1 base at V and 2 bases at J, with 0 bases in the middle. The CDR3 loop reads CASSLNTEAFF. CDR3 bases: TGCGCCAGCAGCTTGAACACTGAAGCTTTCTTT.

This clone occurred a few times. This chain links TRBV28 with TRBJ2-7; D not certain. CDR3 length: 12 amino acids. Trimming cost V 4 bases and J 5 bases, with 9 bases left between them. Germline loops: CDR1 MDHEN, CDR2 SYDVKM. The chain's CDR3 is CASSSTDDEQYF. CDR3 nucleotide sequence: TGTGCCAGCAGTTCGACGGATGACGAGCAGTACTTC.

This clone was observed once. The gene calls are TRBV6-8 and TRBJ2-5, with a possible D match to TRBD2 (5 bases). Trimming left V 3 bases short and J 1 base short, with 18 bases between. The length of the CDR3 is 17 residues. Germline lookup yields CDR1 MNHGY and CDR2 SAAAGT. The CDR3, as DNA: TGTGCCAGCAGTTATGAGGGCGACCCTCCTGGCCAAGAGACCCAGTACTTC. This gives the protein CASSYEGDPPGQETQYF.

In this sample, this clone turned up once. V gene TRBV9 combines with J gene TRBJ2-5; D uncertain. Germline V lookup: CDR1 SGDLS, CDR2 YYNGEE. The germline V and J ends were trimmed by 0 bases and 2 bases, with 11 bases remaining between them. There are 15 residues in the CDR3. The CDR3 DNA is TGTGCCAGCAGCGTAGACACGGGTACTCAAGAGACCCAGTACTTC. Amino acids: CASSVDTGTQETQYF.

This chain connects TRBV30 to TRBJ1-5, with D possibly being TRBD1 (6 bases). The ends were cut back, 3 bases at V and 5 bases at J, with 14 bases in the middle. The V gene's germline CDR1 is GTSNPN and CDR2 SVGIG (reference sequence). The CDR3 length is 14 residues. CDR3 loop: CAWSHKGGYQPQHF. As DNA, the CDR3 is TGTGCCTGGAGCCACAAGGGGGGTTATCAGCCCCAGCATTTT.

V gene TRBV30 combines with J gene TRBJ1-1, with D tentatively TRBD1 (5 bases). Trimming removed 3 bases at V and 0 bases at J, with 11 bases between. Germline-derived CDR1 and CDR2 are GTSNPN and SVGIG (reference sequence). This CDR3 is 14 amino acids long. CDR3 sequence reads: CAWSGGTVNTEAFF. CDR3 nucleotide sequence: TGTGCCTGGAGCGGTGGGACCGTGAACACTGAAGCTTTCTTT.

The V gene is TRBV2, the J gene TRBJ2-3, with 9 positions matching TRBD1. The germline CDR1 and CDR2 sequences are SNHLY and FYNNEI. The length of the CDR3 is 16 residues. Trimming cost V 6 bases and J 2 bases; bases outside gene matches: 9. CDR3 sequence reads: CASSARTGAPTDTQYF. CDR3 nucleotide sequence: TGTGCCAGCAGCGCTCGGACAGGGGCCCCCACAGATACGCAGTATTTT.

This clone was recorded once. J is TRBJ1-3 and V is TRBV15; 8 nucleotides agree with TRBD1. The CDR3 has 14 amino acids. CDR1 and CDR2 (germline): LNHNV, YYDKDF (reference sequence). Trimming at V came to 4 bases and at J to 5 bases, leaving 4 bases not matched to a gene. The CDR3 region is CATSKDRGRNTIYF. For the CDR3, the DNA is TGTGCCACCAGCAAAGACAGGGGAAGAAACACCATATATTTT.

The chain combines TRBV7-3 with TRBJ2-7; D uncertain. Trimming removed 5 bases from V and 2 bases from J, with 4 bases in between. CDR1 is SGHTA and CDR2 is FQGTGA in the germline V gene. This CDR3 contains 11 residues. This chain's CDR3 is CASSKAYEQYF. The CDR3 region has the DNA TGTGCCAGCAGCAAGGCCTACGAGCAGTACTTC.

Concerning this clone itself: Other DNA sequences from this sample encode an identical CDR3 as well. J is TRBJ2-3 and V is TRBV6-6; the D gene is possibly TRBD1 (6 bases). There are 14 residues in the CDR3. Deletions cut 4 bases from V and 0 bases from J, with 8 bases between. Germline CDR1 reads MNHNY; CDR2 reads SVGAGI (reference sequence). The CDR3 DNA sequence: TGTGCCAGCAGTTTCGACAGGAGCACAGATACGCAGTATTTT. It encodes CASSFDRSTDTQYF.

The gene calls are TRBV6-5 and TRBJ1-2; tentatively, D is TRBD1 (5 bases). The CDR3 contains 13 residues. V was pared by 7 bases and J by 4 bases, with 13 bases between. Germline V lookup: CDR1 MNHEY, CDR2 SVGAGI. CDR3 sequence: CASTPHGGYGYTF. In DNA form, the CDR3 reads TGTGCCAGCACCCCCCATGGGGGCTATGGCTACACCTTC.

The chain uses TRBV7-9 and TRBJ2-1; 8 nucleotides agree with TRBD2. The J segment lost 3 bases and the V segment lost 0 bases, leaving 10 bases of the junction unmatched. Germline lookup yields CDR1 SEHNR and CDR2 FQNEAQ (reference sequence). This CDR3 comprises 18 residues. The CDR3 loop is CASSLAPPGTRSYNEQFF. CDR3 DNA: TGTGCCAGCAGCTTAGCTCCCCCCGGGACTAGAAGCTACAATGAGCAGTTCTTC.

The rearrangement joins TRBV6-1 to TRBJ1-4; D unclear. Trimming left V 3 bases short and J 8 bases short, with 16 bases between. This CDR3 has 15 amino acids. The germline V gene encodes CDR1 MNHNS and CDR2 SASEGT. The CDR3 sequence: CASSEEPWVEEKLFF. The DNA for the CDR3 is TGTGCCAGCAGTGAGGAGCCCTGGGTGGAGGAAAAACTGTTTTTT.

This clone was recorded many times. V and J are TRBV18 and TRBJ2-3, with D perhaps TRBD1 (6 bases). From germline, CDR1 is KGHSH and CDR2 LQKENI. This CDR3 is 16 amino acids long. V lost 3 bases and J 3 bases, leaving 16 bases between the germline ends. The CDR3 region has the DNA TGTGCCAGCTCACCCGCCCGGAGAGGGGGAACAGATACGCAGTATTTT. As protein: CASSPARRGGTDTQYF.

This chain joins TRBV18 and TRBJ1-1; maybe TRBD1 (6 bases). Trimming pared 4 bases from V and 5 bases from J, leaving 26 bases between. Germline CDR1 KGHSH, CDR2 LQKENI. There are 18 residues in the CDR3. As DNA, the CDR3 is TGTGCCAGCTCACTGCCCCTCCCGCCGAAACAGGGCAGGACTGAAGCTTTCTTT. It encodes CASSLPLPPKQGRTEAFF.

This chain links TRBV4-1 with TRBJ2-5; TRBD1 aligns across 7 bases. The V gene end was trimmed by 2 bases and the J gene end by 5 bases; junction bases not matched to a gene: 17. From germline, CDR1 is MGHRA and CDR2 YSYEKL. The CDR3 is made up of 18 amino acids. Here the CDR3 reads CASSQYGQDTFWVETQYF. CDR3 bases: TGCGCCAGCAGCCAATATGGACAGGATACCTTTTGGGTGGAGACCCAGTACTTC.

This chain links TRBV2 with TRBJ2-2; D call uncertain. Trimming removed 0 bases from V and 2 bases from J, with 13 bases in between. The CDR3 has 17 amino acids. The germline CDR1 and CDR2 sequences are SNHLY and FYNNEI. The CDR3 region has the DNA TGTGCCAGCAGTGAAGCGCATAGGGTACTTAACACCGGGGAGCTGTTTTTT. This translates into CASSEAHRVLNTGELFF.

This rearrangement joins TRBV5-8 to TRBJ1-4; 7 nucleotides align to TRBD1. Germline values: CDR1 SGHTS, CDR2 YDEGEE. The CDR3 contains 16 residues. V shed 1 base and J 4 bases; nucleotides not matched to a gene: 7. The CDR3 spells CASSLHRGSINEKLFF. CDR3 coding DNA: TGTGCCAGCAGCTTGCACAGGGGATCAATTAATGAAAAACTGTTTTTT.

This clone was observed at least ten times. Other DNA sequences in the sample encode the same CDR3. The chain recombines TRBV30 with TRBJ1-1; D is ambiguous. The V gene lost 4 bases and the J gene lost 0 bases, with 9 bases spanning the gap. CDR3 size: 13 residues. Germline values: CDR1 GTSNPN, CDR2 SVGIG (reference sequence). The CDR3 sequence: CAWTRTVNTEAFF. The CDR3 DNA is TGTGCCTGGACTAGGACGGTGAACACTGAAGCTTTCTTT.